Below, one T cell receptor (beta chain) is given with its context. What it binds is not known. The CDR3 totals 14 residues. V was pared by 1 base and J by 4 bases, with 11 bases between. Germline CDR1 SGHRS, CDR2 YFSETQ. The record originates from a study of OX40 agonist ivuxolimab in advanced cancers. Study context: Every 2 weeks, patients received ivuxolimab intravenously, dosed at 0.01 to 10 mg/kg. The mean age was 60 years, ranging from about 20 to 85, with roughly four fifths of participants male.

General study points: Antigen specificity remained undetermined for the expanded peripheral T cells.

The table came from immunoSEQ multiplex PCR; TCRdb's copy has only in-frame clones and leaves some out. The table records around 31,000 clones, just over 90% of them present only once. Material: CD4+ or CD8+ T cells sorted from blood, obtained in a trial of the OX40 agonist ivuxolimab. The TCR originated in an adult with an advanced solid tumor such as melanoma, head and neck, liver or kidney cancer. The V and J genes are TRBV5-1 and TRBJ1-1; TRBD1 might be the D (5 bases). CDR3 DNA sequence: TGCGCCAGCAGCTTGTCAGGGCCGGCCACTGAAGCTTTCTTT. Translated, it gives CASSLSGPATEAFF.